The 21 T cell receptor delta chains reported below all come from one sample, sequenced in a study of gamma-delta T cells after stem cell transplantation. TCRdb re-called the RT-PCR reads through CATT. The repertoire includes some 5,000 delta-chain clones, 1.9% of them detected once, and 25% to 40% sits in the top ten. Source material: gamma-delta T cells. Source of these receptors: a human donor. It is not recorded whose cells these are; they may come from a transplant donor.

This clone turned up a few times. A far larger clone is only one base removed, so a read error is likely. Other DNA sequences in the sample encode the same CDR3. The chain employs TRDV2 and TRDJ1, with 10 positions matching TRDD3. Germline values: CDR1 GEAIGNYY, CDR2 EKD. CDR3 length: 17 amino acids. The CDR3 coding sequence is TGTGCCTGCGACACTGTAGGGGGATACGGTGACACCGATAAACTCATCTTT. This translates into CACDTVGGYGDTDKLIF.

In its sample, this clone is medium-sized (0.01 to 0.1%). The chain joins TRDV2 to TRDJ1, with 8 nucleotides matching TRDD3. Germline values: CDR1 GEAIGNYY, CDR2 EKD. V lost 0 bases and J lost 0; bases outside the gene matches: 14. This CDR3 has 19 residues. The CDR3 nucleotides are TGTGCCTGTGACACCGTCACCAGAACTGGGGGTACGTACACCGATAAACTCATCTTT. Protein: CACDTVTRTGGTYTDKLIF.

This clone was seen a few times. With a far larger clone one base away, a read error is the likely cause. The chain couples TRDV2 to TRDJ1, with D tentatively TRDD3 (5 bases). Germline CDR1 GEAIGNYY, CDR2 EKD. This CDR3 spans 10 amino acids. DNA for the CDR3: TGTGCCCGTGACACCCCGTACTGGTTCTTT. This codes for CARDTPYWFF.

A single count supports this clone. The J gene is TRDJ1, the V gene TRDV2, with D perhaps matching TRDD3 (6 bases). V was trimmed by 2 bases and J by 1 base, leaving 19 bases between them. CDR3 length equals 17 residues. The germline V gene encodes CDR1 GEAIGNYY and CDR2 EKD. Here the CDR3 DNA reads TGTGCCTGTGACAAGCTGGGGAACCTTACCTCCACCGATAAACTCATCTTT. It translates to CACDKLGNLTSTDKLIF.

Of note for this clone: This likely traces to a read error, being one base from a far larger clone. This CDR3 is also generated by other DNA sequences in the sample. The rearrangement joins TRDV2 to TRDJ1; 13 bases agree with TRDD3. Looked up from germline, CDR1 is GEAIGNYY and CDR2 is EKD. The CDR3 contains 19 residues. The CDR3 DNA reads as TGTGCCTGTGACACCGGAGGACTGGGGGATACGCCGTCTGGCGATAAACTCATCTTC. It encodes CACDTGGLGDTPSGDKLIF.

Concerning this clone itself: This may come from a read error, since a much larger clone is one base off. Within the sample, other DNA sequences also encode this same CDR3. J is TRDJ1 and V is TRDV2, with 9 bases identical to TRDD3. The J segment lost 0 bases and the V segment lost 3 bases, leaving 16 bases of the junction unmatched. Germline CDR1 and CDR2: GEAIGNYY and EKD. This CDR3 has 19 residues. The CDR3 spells CACDPLLGDAKMYTDKLIF. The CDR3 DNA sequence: TGTGCCTGTGACCCTCTGCTGGGGGATGCAAAAATGTACACCGATAAACTCATCTTT.

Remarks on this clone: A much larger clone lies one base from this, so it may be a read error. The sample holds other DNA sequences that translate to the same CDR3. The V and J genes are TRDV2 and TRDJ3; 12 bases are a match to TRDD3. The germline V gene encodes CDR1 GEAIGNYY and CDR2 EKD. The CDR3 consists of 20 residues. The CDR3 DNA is TGTGCCTGTGACGCTAGTACTGGGGGATACCACTCCTGGGACACTCGACAGATGTTTTTC. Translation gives CACDASTGGYHSWDTRQMFF.

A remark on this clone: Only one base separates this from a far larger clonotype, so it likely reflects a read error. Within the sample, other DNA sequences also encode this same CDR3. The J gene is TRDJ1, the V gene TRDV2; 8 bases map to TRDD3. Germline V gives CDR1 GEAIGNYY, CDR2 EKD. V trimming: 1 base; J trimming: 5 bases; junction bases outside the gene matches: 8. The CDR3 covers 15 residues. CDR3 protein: CACDTLGEPTDKLIF. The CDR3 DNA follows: TGTGCCTGTGACACTCTGGGGGAGCCCACTGATAAACTCATCTTT.

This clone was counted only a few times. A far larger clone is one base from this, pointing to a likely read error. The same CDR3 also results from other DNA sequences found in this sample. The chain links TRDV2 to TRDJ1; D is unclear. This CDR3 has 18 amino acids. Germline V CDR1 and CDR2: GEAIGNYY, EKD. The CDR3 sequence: CACDTVAPANPGADKLIF. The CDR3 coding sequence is TGTGCCTGTGACACCGTAGCCCCAGCAAACCCAGGGGCCGATAAACTCATCTTC.

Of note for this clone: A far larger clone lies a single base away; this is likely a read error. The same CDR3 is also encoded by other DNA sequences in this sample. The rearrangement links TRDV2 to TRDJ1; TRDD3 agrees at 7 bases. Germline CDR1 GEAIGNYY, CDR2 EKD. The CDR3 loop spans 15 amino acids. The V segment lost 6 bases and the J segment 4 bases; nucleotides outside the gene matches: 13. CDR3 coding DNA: TGTGCCTGTCTTCTACTAGGGGATAAGGGCGATAAACTCATCTTT. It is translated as CACLLLGDKGDKLIF.

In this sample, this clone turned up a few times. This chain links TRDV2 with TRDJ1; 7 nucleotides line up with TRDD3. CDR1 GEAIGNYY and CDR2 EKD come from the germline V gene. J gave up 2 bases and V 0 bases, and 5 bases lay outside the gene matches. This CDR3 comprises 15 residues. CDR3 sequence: CACDTLGAGTDKLIF. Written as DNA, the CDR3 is TGTGCCTGTGACACCCTGGGGGCCGGTACCGATAAACTCATCTTT.

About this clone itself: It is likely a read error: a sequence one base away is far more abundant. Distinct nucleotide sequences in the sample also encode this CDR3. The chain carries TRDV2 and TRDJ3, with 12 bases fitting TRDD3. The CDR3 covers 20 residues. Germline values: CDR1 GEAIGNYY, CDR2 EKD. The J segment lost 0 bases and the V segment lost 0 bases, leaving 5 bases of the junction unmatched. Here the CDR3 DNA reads TGTGCCTGTGACACCACTGGGGGATACTCGAGCTCCTGGGACACCCGACAGATGTTTTTC. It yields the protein CACDTTGGYSSSWDTRQMFF.

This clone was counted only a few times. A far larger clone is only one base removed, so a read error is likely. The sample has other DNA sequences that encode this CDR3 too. The CDR3, as DNA: TGTGCCTGTGACACCGTCGCTGGAACCGGGGGATACGCAGTTAACGATAAACTCATCTTT. Its protein is CACDTVAGTGGYAVNDKLIF. The chain employs TRDV2 and TRDJ1; 10 bases map to TRDD3. J lost 4 bases, V lost 0 bases, and 19 bases had no gene match. CDR3 length: 20 residues. CDR1 GEAIGNYY and CDR2 EKD come from the germline V gene.

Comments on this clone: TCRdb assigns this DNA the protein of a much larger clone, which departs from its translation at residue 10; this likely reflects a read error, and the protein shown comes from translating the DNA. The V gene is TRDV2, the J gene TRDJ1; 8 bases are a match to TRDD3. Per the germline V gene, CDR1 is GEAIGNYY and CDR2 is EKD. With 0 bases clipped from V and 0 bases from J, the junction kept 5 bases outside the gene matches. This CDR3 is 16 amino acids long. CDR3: CACDTLTGGHTDKLIF. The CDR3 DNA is TGTGCCTGTGACACCCTTACTGGGGGGCACACCGATAAACTCATCTTT.

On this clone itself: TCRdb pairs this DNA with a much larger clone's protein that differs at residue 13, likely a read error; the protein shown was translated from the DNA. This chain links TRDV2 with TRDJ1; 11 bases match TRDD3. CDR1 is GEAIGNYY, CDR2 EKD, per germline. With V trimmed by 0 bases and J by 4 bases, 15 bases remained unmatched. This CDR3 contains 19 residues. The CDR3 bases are TGTGCCTGTGACACCGTACTCCTGGGGGATACTCAGAGCCACGATAAACTCATCTTT. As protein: CACDTVLLGDTQSHDKLIF.

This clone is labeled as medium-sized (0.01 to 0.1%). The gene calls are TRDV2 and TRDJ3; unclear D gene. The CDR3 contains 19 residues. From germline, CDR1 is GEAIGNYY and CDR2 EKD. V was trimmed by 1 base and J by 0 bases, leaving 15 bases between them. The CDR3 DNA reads TGTGCCTGTGACACTTTGGATCCCGTGAGCTCCTGGGACACCCGACAGATGTTTTTC. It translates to CACDTLDPVSSWDTRQMFF.

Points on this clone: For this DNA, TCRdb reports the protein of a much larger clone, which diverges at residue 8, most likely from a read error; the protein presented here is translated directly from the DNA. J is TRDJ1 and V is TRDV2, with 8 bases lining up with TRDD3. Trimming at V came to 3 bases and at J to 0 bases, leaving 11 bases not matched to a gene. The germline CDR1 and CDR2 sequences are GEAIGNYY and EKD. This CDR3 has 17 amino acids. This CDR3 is CACDGLGGLLNTDKLIF. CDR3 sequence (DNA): TGTGCCTGTGACGGACTGGGGGGCCTTCTTAACACCGATAAACTCATCTTT.

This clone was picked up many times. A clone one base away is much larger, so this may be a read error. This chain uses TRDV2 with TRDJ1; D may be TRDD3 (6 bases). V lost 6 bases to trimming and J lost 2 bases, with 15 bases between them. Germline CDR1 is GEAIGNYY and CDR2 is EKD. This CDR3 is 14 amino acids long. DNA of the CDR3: TGTGCCTGTAACCTGACTGGGAGGACCGATAAACTCATCTTT. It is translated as CACNLTGRTDKLIF.

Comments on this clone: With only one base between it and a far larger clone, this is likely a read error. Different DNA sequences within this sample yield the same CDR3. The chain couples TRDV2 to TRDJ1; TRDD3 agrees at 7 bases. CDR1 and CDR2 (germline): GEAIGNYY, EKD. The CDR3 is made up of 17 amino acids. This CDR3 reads CACDTVGDPEDTDKLIF. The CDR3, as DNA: TGTGCCTGTGACACGGTGGGGGACCCCGAGGACACTGATAAACTCATCTTT.

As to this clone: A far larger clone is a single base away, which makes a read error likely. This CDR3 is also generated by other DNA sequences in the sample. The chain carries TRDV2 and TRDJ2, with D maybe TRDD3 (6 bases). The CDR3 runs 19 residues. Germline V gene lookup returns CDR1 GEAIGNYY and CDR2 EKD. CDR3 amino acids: CACDTVGGEKATLTAQLFF. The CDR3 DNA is TGTGCTTGTGACACCGTGGGGGGGGAGAAAGCGACTTTGACAGCACAACTCTTCTTT.

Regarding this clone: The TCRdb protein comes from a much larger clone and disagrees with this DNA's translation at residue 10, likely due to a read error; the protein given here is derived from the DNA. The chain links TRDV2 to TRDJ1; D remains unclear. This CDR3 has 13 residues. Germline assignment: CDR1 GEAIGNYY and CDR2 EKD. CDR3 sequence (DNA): TGTGCCTGTGATCCTCTGTTGACCGATAGACTCATCTTT. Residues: CACDPLLTDRLIF.